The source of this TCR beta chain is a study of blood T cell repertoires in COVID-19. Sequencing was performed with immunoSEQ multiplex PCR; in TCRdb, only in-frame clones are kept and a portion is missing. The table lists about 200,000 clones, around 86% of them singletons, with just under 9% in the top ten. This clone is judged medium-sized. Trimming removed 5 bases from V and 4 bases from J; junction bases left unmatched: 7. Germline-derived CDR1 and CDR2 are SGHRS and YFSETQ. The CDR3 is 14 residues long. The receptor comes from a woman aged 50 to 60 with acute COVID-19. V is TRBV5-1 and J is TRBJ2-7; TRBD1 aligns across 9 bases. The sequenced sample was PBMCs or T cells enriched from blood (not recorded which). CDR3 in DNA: TGCGCCAGCAGTAAAGGGGACAGGGCTTACGAGCAGTACTTC. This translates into CASSKGDRAYEQYF. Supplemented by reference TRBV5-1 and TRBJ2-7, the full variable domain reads KAGVTQTPRYLIKTRGQQVTLSCSPISGHRSVSWYQQTPGQGLQFLFEYFSETQRNKGNFPGRFSGRQFSNSRSEMNVSTLELGDSALYLCASSKGDRAYEQYFGPGTRLTVT.